These 14 T cell receptor beta chains were all obtained from the same sample, sequenced in a study of Tregs in tolerant kidney transplant recipients. Generated by immunoSEQ multiplex PCR, the TCRdb table keeps only in-frame clones and is missing some. The data hold 85,000 to 90,000 clones, with more than 80% observed a single time. The specimen sequenced was CD8+ T cells from blood. The receptor set was obtained from a human donor in good health.

V gene TRBV27 combines with J gene TRBJ2-7; tentative D call: TRBD2 (6 bases). Germline CDR1 and CDR2: MNHEY and SMNVEV (reference sequence). The CDR3 runs to 15 residues. V was shortened by 2 bases and J by 4 bases, with 15 bases between the two germline ends. The CDR3 loop reads CASSLHREFGYEQYF. In DNA form, the CDR3 reads TGTGCCAGCAGTTTACATCGGGAGTTTGGGTACGAGCAGTACTTC.

V gene TRBV11-2 combines with J gene TRBJ2-2, with TRBD2 identical over 8 bases. Per germline, CDR1 SGHAT and CDR2 FQNNGV. V was pared by 4 bases and J by 0 bases, with 7 bases of the junction left unmatched. This CDR3 contains 17 residues. CDR3 nucleotides: TGTGCCAGCAGCTCCCCCCGACTAGCGCCGAACACCGGGGAGCTGTTTTTT. This gives the protein CASSSPRLAPNTGELFF. Full variable domain (missing parts from reference TRBV11-2 and TRBJ2-2): EAGVAQSPRYKIIEKRQSVAFWCNPISGHATLYWYQQILGQGPKLLIQFQNNGVVDDSQLPKDRFSAERLKGVDSTLKIQPAKLEDSAVYLCASSSPRLAPNTGELFFGEGSRLTVL.

This clone was found once. The chain employs TRBV2 and TRBJ1-6; D not resolved. The germline V and J ends were trimmed by 7 bases and 8 bases, with 18 bases remaining between them. The CDR3 has 15 residues. Germline CDR1 SNHLY, CDR2 FYNNEI. The CDR3 region has the DNA TGTGCCAGCACTTCCCCCGGCAGGAGGGATTCACCCCTCCACTTT. This codes for CASTSPGRRDSPLHF.

This clone appeared a single time. The chain is built from TRBV27 and TRBJ2-7, with D tentatively TRBD2 (5 bases). The V end was cut by 9 bases, the J end by 3 bases, with 27 bases between. Germline V gives CDR1 MNHEY, CDR2 SMNVEV (reference sequence). This CDR3 spans 17 amino acids. This CDR3 reads CASQWDEGTRIHYEQYF. As DNA, the CDR3 is TGTGCCAGTCAGTGGGATGAGGGCACTCGTATACACTACGAGCAGTACTTC.

The J gene is TRBJ1-5, the V gene TRBV5-6; D is undetermined. This CDR3 has 17 amino acids. The germline CDR1 and CDR2 sequences are SGHDT and YYEEEE. V gave up 4 bases and J gave up 3 bases, with 20 bases separating them. This CDR3 is CASSGPEDIGFNQPQHF. CDR3 bases: TGTGCCAGCAGCGGCCCAGAGGATATCGGATTCAATCAGCCCCAGCATTTT.

The J gene is TRBJ1-3, the V gene TRBV19; D is uncertain. The CDR3 length is 15 residues. The V gene's germline CDR1 is LNHDA and CDR2 SQIVND (reference sequence). Trimming cost V 3 bases and J 0 bases, with 9 bases left between them. The CDR3 here is CASSITASSGNTIYF. The DNA for the CDR3 is TGTGCCAGTAGTATCACAGCTAGCTCTGGAAACACCATATATTTT.

This clone was detected only a few times. Distinct nucleotide sequences in the sample also encode this CDR3. The chain joins TRBV5-5 to TRBJ2-7; no definite D call. V lost 0 bases and J 0 bases, leaving 10 bases between the germline ends. CDR1 and CDR2 (germline): SGHKS, YYEKEE (reference sequence). The CDR3 runs 15 residues. CDR3 DNA sequence: TGTGCCAGCAGCTTGGCCTTTGGCAGCTCCTACGAGCAGTACTTC. Encoded protein: CASSLAFGSSYEQYF.

This chain joins TRBV4-2 and TRBJ2-1, with 8 bases aligning to TRBD2. This CDR3 comprises 15 residues. V dropped 3 bases and J dropped 8; count of bases not matched to a gene: 9. Germline V lookup: CDR1 LGHNA, CDR2 YNFKEQ. CDR3 coding DNA: TGTGCCAGCAGCCAGGGACTAGATATCTCCGATGAGCAGTTCTTC. Translation gives CASSQGLDISDEQFF.

The chain has TRBV7-9 and TRBJ2-2, with 7 nucleotides matching TRBD1. V trimming: 0 bases; J trimming: 0 bases; junction bases outside the gene matches: 1. This CDR3 has 16 residues. CDR1 is SEHNR and CDR2 is FQNEAQ in the germline V gene (reference sequence). The CDR3 protein is CASSLATGSNTGELFF. CDR3 DNA: TGTGCCAGCAGCTTAGCGACAGGGTCGAACACCGGGGAGCTGTTTTTT.

This clone was seen more than once but under ten times. This chain links TRBV5-1 with TRBJ2-3, with 11 bases identical to TRBD2. Trimming took 4 bases from V and 0 from J; bases not matched to a gene: 4. The germline V gene has CDR1 SGHRS and CDR2 YFSETQ. The CDR3 runs 16 residues. CDR3 loop: CASSRTSGSSTDTQYF. DNA of the CDR3: TGCGCCAGCAGCAGGACTAGCGGGTCTAGCACAGATACGCAGTATTTT.

The V and J genes are TRBV7-2 and TRBJ2-5, with D possibly matching TRBD1 (6 bases). CDR1 is SGHTA and CDR2 is FQGNSA in the germline V gene. V lost 5 bases to trimming and J lost 6 bases, with 22 bases between them. The CDR3 consists of 16 residues. The CDR3 is CASSLLGGPMGKTQYF. The CDR3 coding sequence is TGTGCCAGCAGCCTACTTGGGGGCCCAATGGGAAAGACCCAGTACTTC.

This rearrangement joins TRBV4-1 to TRBJ2-3; D may be TRBD1 or TRBD2 (5 bases each). Trimming cost V 8 bases and J 4 bases, with 10 bases left between them. This CDR3 comprises 12 residues. From germline, CDR1 is MGHRA and CDR2 YSYEKL. The CDR3, as DNA: TGCGCCAGCCGGGGCGTGGCAGATACGCAGTATTTT. This translates into CASRGVADTQYF.

V usage is TRBV25-1 and J usage is TRBJ2-5; D not resolved. Deletions cut 3 bases from V and 3 bases from J, with 11 bases between. The CDR3 covers 14 residues. The germline V gene has CDR1 MGHDK and CDR2 SYGVNS. DNA for the CDR3: TGTGCCAGCAGTGAGGACCTCAAGGAAGAGACCCAGTACTTC. As protein: CASSEDLKEETQYF.

The gene calls are TRBV7-9 and TRBJ2-1; the D gene is possibly TRBD2 (5 bases). The CDR3 consists of 15 residues. Germline CDR1 reads SEHNR; CDR2 reads FQNEAQ (reference sequence). Trimming pared 1 base from V and 2 bases from J, leaving 9 bases between. As DNA, the CDR3 is TGTGCCAGCAGCTTAGGGACTCCCGCCTACAATGAGCAGTTCTTC. Protein product: CASSLGTPAYNEQFF.